This passage covers 24 T cell receptor beta chains from one sample sequenced in a study of T cells of healthy individuals. One entry per CDR3 protein, called by TCRdb with MiXCR from the 5' RACE reads. The sample includes 90,000 to 100,000 distinct CDR3 sequences, around 17% seen only once; the top ten take roughly 6.1%. These receptors all stem from a human donor in good health.

CDR3 protein: CASSPPYEQYF. DNA of the CDR3: TGTGCCAGCAGCCCCCCCTACGAGCAGTACTTC. This sequence joins TRBV7-3 and TRBJ2-7; D gene unclear. CDR1 is SGHTA, CDR2 FQGTGA, per germline. This CDR3 is built from 11 residues. Trimming took off 5 bases at V and 2 bases at J, with 4 bases between the two ends.

The rearrangement uses TRBV4-3 and TRBJ1-6; no clear D gene. The length of the CDR3 is 14 residues. Germline loops: CDR1 LGHNA, CDR2 YSLEER. V was trimmed by 5 bases and J by 10 bases, leaving 15 bases between them. The CDR3 bases are TGCGCCAGCAGCGCCACATGGGTGGAATCACCCCTCCACTTT. Its protein product is CASSATWVESPLHF.

V is TRBV30 and J is TRBJ2-7; 10 bases match TRBD1. Losses at the gene ends were 0 bases for V and 2 bases for J; bases not matched to a gene: 4. The CDR3 loop spans 15 amino acids. Germline loops: CDR1 GTSNPN, CDR2 SVGIG (reference sequence). The CDR3 loop is CAWSVGDRGPYEQYF. As DNA, the CDR3 is TGTGCCTGGAGTGTAGGGGACAGGGGTCCCTACGAGCAGTACTTC.

V and J are TRBV7-2 and TRBJ2-1, with 8 bases lining up with TRBD1. The ends lost 0 bases at V and 3 bases at J; junction bases unmatched: 1. Germline V gene data show CDR1 as SGHTA and CDR2 as FQGNSA. There are 15 residues in the CDR3. The CDR3, as DNA: TGTGCCAGCAGCTTAGCGGACAGGGTCTACAATGAGCAGTTCTTC. Its protein product is CASSLADRVYNEQFF.

The genes are TRBV12-3 or TRBV12-4 and TRBJ1-5, with TRBD1 identical over 8 bases. The trim removed 11 bases at V and 2 bases at J, leaving 8 bases unmatched. This CDR3 region has 14 residues. The CDR3 protein is CASTGVLGNQPQHF. The CDR3 bases are TGTGCCTCGACAGGGGTTCTCGGCAATCAGCCCCAGCATTTT.

In this sample, this clonotype turned up a few times. The chain recombines TRBV9 with TRBJ2-2; D possibly matches TRBD1 or TRBD2 (5 bases each). The CDR3 contains 19 residues. CDR1 and CDR2 from the germline V gene are SGDLS and YYNGEE. V lost 0 bases and J lost 5, with 23 bases in between. The CDR3 spells CASSVGASGASRLTGELFF. DNA of the CDR3: TGTGCCAGCAGCGTAGGTGCGTCTGGGGCTAGCCGACTAACCGGGGAGCTGTTTTTT.

The CDR3, as DNA: TGTGCCAGCAGCTCCAGCGCCACGCAACTCACCGGGGAGCTGTTTTTT. It encodes CASSSSATQLTGELFF. The rearrangement links TRBV7-9 to TRBJ2-2; no clear D. V was cut by 4 bases and J by 4 bases, with 16 bases left in between. CDR1 and CDR2 from the germline V gene are SEHNR and FQNEAQ (reference sequence). The CDR3 is 16 residues long.

The chain employs TRBV4-3 and TRBJ2-7; D unresolved. V was cut by 0 bases and J by 2 bases, with 11 bases left in between. The CDR3 consists of 15 residues. The germline gives CDR1 LGHNA, CDR2 YSLEER. The CDR3 sequence is CASSQDQNPTYEQYF. CDR3 coding DNA: TGCGCCAGCAGCCAAGATCAAAACCCCACCTACGAGCAGTACTTC.

The chain has TRBV20-1 and TRBJ2-1, with D perhaps TRBD2 (6 bases). Germline CDR1 DFQATT, CDR2 SNEGSKA (reference sequence). With 3 bases removed from V and 7 bases from J, the gap between germline ends came to 13 bases. The CDR3 is 13 residues long. CDR3 nucleotides: TGCAGTGCTAGCTCCCCGCTAGCGAATGAGCAGTTCTTC. As protein: CSASSPLANEQFF.

The chain uses TRBV28 and TRBJ2-6; D call uncertain. The CDR3 is made up of 20 amino acids. V was clipped by 4 bases and J by 1 base, with 23 bases between them. The germline CDR1 and CDR2 sequences are MDHEN and SYDVKM. DNA of the CDR3: TGTGCCAGCAGTTATCTTTTCTTAAAGGGCGGAATGTCTGGGGCCAACGTCCTGACTTTC. This translates into CASSYLFLKGGMSGANVLTF. Based on the CDR3 plus reference TRBV28 and TRBJ2-6, the full variable domain is DVKVTQSSRYLVKRTGEKVFLECVQDMDHENMFWYRQDPGLGLRLIYFSYDVKMKEKGDIPEGYSVSREKKERFSLILESASTNQTSMYLCASSYLFLKGGMSGANVLTFGAGSRLTVL.

At least ten counts were recorded for this clonotype. The chain combines TRBV6-6 with TRBJ1-1, with D possibly being TRBD1 (5 bases). Germline V gives CDR1 MNHNY, CDR2 SVGAGI (reference sequence). The CDR3 totals 14 residues. V was cut by 4 bases and J by 0 bases, with 9 bases left in between. The CDR3 DNA is TGTGCCAGCAGTTTGACAGCAATGAACACTGAAGCTTTCTTT. This gives the protein CASSLTAMNTEAFF.

This clonotype was detected many times. The V and J genes are TRBV12-3 or TRBV12-4 and TRBJ1-2; D may be TRBD1 (5 bases). V was cut by 2 bases and J by 7 bases, with 8 bases left in between. The CDR3 loop spans 12 amino acids. The DNA of the CDR3 is TGTGCCAGCAGTTTAATGGGGGGTGGCTACACCTTC. Translation: CASSLMGGGYTF.

This clonotype was recorded a few times. V and J are TRBV27 and TRBJ1-1; D gene unclear. Trimming stripped 7 bases from V and 7 bases from J, with 19 bases between. There are 14 residues in the CDR3. Germline V lookup: CDR1 MNHEY, CDR2 SMNVEV (reference sequence). CDR3 loop: CASTNPVVEGEAFF. The CDR3 nucleotides read TGTGCCAGCACCAACCCGGTCGTTGAGGGTGAAGCTTTCTTT.

The table lists this clonotype with a few counts. CDR3 sequence (DNA): TGCGCCAGCAGCTTGAGCGGGGGCTCGGGGCTTGAGCAGTTCTTC. The encoded protein is CASSLSGGSGLEQFF. This chain joins TRBV5-1 and TRBJ2-1; 8 positions agree with TRBD2. The trim removed 1 base at V and 9 bases at J, leaving 9 bases unmatched. CDR1 SGHRS and CDR2 YFSETQ come from the germline V gene. The CDR3 sequence is 15 residues long.

The sample holds many counts of this clonotype. The V gene is TRBV11-2, the J gene TRBJ2-3; the D gene is possibly TRBD2 (5 bases). The CDR3 has 17 residues. Germline assignment: CDR1 SGHAT and CDR2 FQNNGV. Trimming pared 1 base from V and 0 bases from J, leaving 14 bases between. Here the CDR3 DNA reads TGTGCCAGCAGCTTAGTAATCGGACTCCTAAGCACAGATACGCAGTATTTT. Residues: CASSLVIGLLSTDTQYF.

The rearrangement links TRBV9 to TRBJ2-5, with TRBD1 identical over 7 bases. With 3 bases clipped from V and 5 bases from J, the junction kept 13 bases outside the gene matches. Germline-derived CDR1 and CDR2 are SGDLS and YYNGEE. This CDR3 is built from 16 residues. The CDR3 region is CASSGGQAARIETQYF. CDR3 bases: TGTGCCAGCAGCGGCGGACAGGCCGCGCGTATCGAGACCCAGTACTTC.

This clonotype was recorded a few times. This chain joins TRBV20-1 and TRBJ2-2; D remains unclear. The V gene's germline CDR1 is DFQATT and CDR2 SNEGSKA (reference sequence). With 2 bases removed from V and 8 bases from J, the gap between germline ends came to 3 bases. The CDR3 runs 10 residues. The CDR3: CSARSGELFF. In nucleotides, the CDR3 is TGCAGTGCTAGATCTGGGGAGCTGTTTTTT.

A few counts support this clonotype. The chain links TRBV29-1 to TRBJ2-2; 8 bases are shared with TRBD1. CDR1 is SQVTM, CDR2 ANQGSEA, per germline. The CDR3 spans 15 residues. With 7 bases clipped from V and 2 bases from J, the junction kept 9 bases outside the gene matches. The CDR3, as DNA: TGCAGCGCCCCGGCGGGACAGGACAACACCGGGGAGCTGTTTTTT. Its translation is CSAPAGQDNTGELFF.

This clonotype has more than one count but fewer than ten. The chain employs TRBV28 and TRBJ1-3; D may be TRBD1 (5 bases). CDR3 length: 17 residues. Germline loops: CDR1 MDHEN, CDR2 SYDVKM. The germline V and J ends were trimmed by 4 bases and 2 bases, with 18 bases remaining between them. The CDR3 nucleotides read TGTGCCAGCAGTTCAGGGAAAATTGAAGAAGCTGGAAACACCATATATTTT. This gives the protein CASSSGKIEEAGNTIYF. The whole variable domain, filled in from reference TRBV28 and TRBJ1-3, reads DVKVTQSSRYLVKRTGEKVFLECVQDMDHENMFWYRQDPGLGLRLIYFSYDVKMKEKGDIPEGYSVSREKKERFSLILESASTNQTSMYLCASSSGKIEEAGNTIYFGEGSWLTVV.

The chain uses TRBV20-1 and TRBJ2-2; 9 bases match TRBD2. CDR1 and CDR2 (germline): DFQATT, SNEGSKA (reference sequence). This CDR3 has 13 residues. The V segment lost 7 bases and the J segment 4 bases; nucleotides outside the gene matches: 4. The CDR3 region has the DNA TGCAGTGTTGAGACTAGCGGCACCGGGGAGCTGTTTTTT. Its protein product is CSVETSGTGELFF.

This clonotype was recorded at least ten times. V gene TRBV9 combines with J gene TRBJ2-5; perhaps TRBD1 as D (6 bases). The CDR3 length is 15 residues. V was clipped by 2 bases and J by 5 bases, with 16 bases between them. CDR1 SGDLS and CDR2 YYNGEE come from the germline V gene. The CDR3 reads CASSVGLRGGETQYF. The CDR3 nucleotides are TGTGCCAGCAGCGTGGGGCTCCGTGGGGGCGAGACCCAGTACTTC.

The chain couples TRBV19 to TRBJ2-1, with 13 bases fitting TRBD2. The germline V gene encodes CDR1 LNHDA and CDR2 SQIVND (reference sequence). The CDR3 is 15 residues long. V lost 3 bases to trimming and J lost 7 bases; unmatched junction nucleotides: 3. CDR3 sequence reads: CASSIGTSGENEQFF. CDR3 DNA sequence: TGTGCCAGTAGTATTGGGACTAGCGGGGAAAATGAGCAGTTCTTC.

In this sample, this clonotype turned up a few times. The chain has TRBV29-1 and TRBJ2-3; the D gene is possibly TRBD2 (5 bases). The CDR3 spans 15 residues. The germline V gene has CDR1 SQVTM and CDR2 ANQGSEA. Trimming removed 7 bases from V and 3 bases from J, with 20 bases in between. The CDR3 loop reads CSALPRRGGTDTQYF. Written as DNA, the CDR3 is TGCAGCGCCCTACCCCGACGGGGTGGGACAGATACGCAGTATTTT.

This chain joins TRBV20-1 and TRBJ2-7; the match to TRBD2 covers 9 bases. Germline assignment: CDR1 DFQATT and CDR2 SNEGSKA (reference sequence). Trimming at V came to 3 bases and at J to 6 bases, leaving 9 bases not matched to a gene. The CDR3 spans 14 residues. The CDR3 bases are TGCAGTGCTAGCTCCCCAGCGGGAGGAGCCGAGCAGTACTTC. It is translated as CSASSPAGGAEQYF.